This T cell receptor beta chain was recovered during a study of monozygotic twins with inflammatory bowel disease. Study-wide results and caveats: Neither one strong signal nor one clonotype associated with IBD was supported.

An amount of 3,500 to 4,500 ng of total RNA was used for each TCR library. Eight cDNA synthesis reactions were run for every sample. TCRdb reprocessed the 5' RACE reads, keeping one entry per CDR3 protein, no DNA. The sample includes about 210,000 distinct CDR3 sequences. Whole blood served as the source of total RNA, and no T cell sorting took place. About this clonotype: As yet, its antigen is unknown.

There are 16 residues in the CDR3. Germline V CDR1 and CDR2: MGHRA, YSYEKL. The clonotype comes from a human donor with ulcerative colitis or Crohn's disease, or a healthy co-twin of an affected twin (not recorded which). The rearrangement uses TRBV4-1 and TRBJ1-4. Sample: blood. CDR3 region: CASSPDSFATNEKLFF.